The next 22 T cell receptor beta chains were all read from a single sample in a study of T cell responses to AZD1222 COVID-19 vaccine. The data were produced by immunoSEQ multiplex PCR, yet TCRdb's version contains in-frame clones alone and is incomplete. The sample shows roughly 150,000 clones, approximately 89% of them seen only once. Sample: peripheral blood, taken on day 0 of AZD1222 vaccination. These receptors originate from an adult in good health.

This chain connects TRBV23-1 to TRBJ1-4; D not resolved. TRBV23-1 is assigned to the ORF class and has an uncertain function. This CDR3 has 13 residues. V lost 5 bases, J lost 8 bases, and 12 bases lay in between. For the CDR3, the DNA is TGCGCCAGCAGTAAGTCCCTCGTGGAAAAACTGTTTTTT. This encodes CASSKSLVEKLFF.

The V and J genes are TRBV5-1 and TRBJ2-5; D not certain. Germline V gives CDR1 SGHRS, CDR2 YFSETQ. V shed 4 bases and J shed 1 base, with 8 bases lying between them. The CDR3 consists of 13 residues. The CDR3 nucleotides read TGCGCCAGCAGCACCTCCTTCCAAGAGACCCAGTACTTC. It translates to CASSTSFQETQYF.

The chain links TRBV18 to TRBJ1-2, with TRBD1 matching 7 bases. J lost 4 bases, V lost 3 bases, and 11 bases had no gene match. Germline V gene sequence: CDR1 KGHSH, CDR2 LQKENI. The CDR3 has 16 amino acids. The CDR3 bases are TGTGCCAGCTCACCCCCCGGGGGGGACAGCTCCTATGGCTACACCTTC. Its translation: CASSPPGGDSSYGYTF.

The chain links TRBV7-9 to TRBJ1-2, with D uncertain. CDR1 and CDR2 from the germline V gene are SEHNR and FQNEAQ (reference sequence). V gave up 3 bases and J gave up 5 bases, with 13 bases separating them. This CDR3 comprises 14 residues. The DNA for the CDR3 is TGTGCCAGCAGCTTCTCGATGTCGGGATATGGCTACACCTTC. Its protein is CASSFSMSGYGYTF.

For this clone: A read error may be the cause here, since a much bigger clone is one base away. This rearrangement joins TRBV6-5 to TRBJ2-7; tentative D call: TRBD2 (5 bases). CDR3 length equals 12 residues. V was clipped by 6 bases and J by 2 bases, with 8 bases between them. Germline V lookup: CDR1 MNHEY, CDR2 SVGAGI. CDR3 residues: CASSRSAYEQYF. The CDR3 nucleotides read TGTGCCAGCAGCCGTAGCGCCTACGAGCAGTACTTC.

The gene calls are TRBV19 and TRBJ2-3; D remains unclear. CDR3 length: 12 residues. Looked up from germline, CDR1 is LNHDA and CDR2 is SQIVND (reference sequence). Trimming stripped 3 bases from V and 4 bases from J, with 5 bases between. In DNA form, the CDR3 reads TGTGCCAGTAGTATGAGGTCAGATACGCAGTATTTT. This gives the protein CASSMRSDTQYF.

This clone was seen once. This chain joins TRBV27 and TRBJ1-1; TRBD1 aligns across 10 bases. Germline CDR1 and CDR2: MNHEY and SMNVEV (reference sequence). The trim removed 5 bases at V and 0 bases at J, leaving 6 bases unmatched. CDR3 length: 16 amino acids. CDR3 loop: CASSPRDRGLNTEAFF. The CDR3 region has the DNA TGTGCCAGCAGTCCCAGGGACAGGGGCTTGAACACTGAAGCTTTCTTT.

The gene calls are TRBV4-3 and TRBJ1-2, with 7 bases identical to TRBD1. The CDR3 has 15 residues. V gave up 1 base and J gave up 8 bases; unmatched junction bases: 10. Looked up from germline, CDR1 is LGHNA and CDR2 is YSLEER. CDR3 coding DNA: TGCGCCAGCAGCCAAGTTGGACGGGACAGTAAGGGCTACACCTTC. Translated: CASSQVGRDSKGYTF.

The rearrangement joins TRBV15 to TRBJ2-7; D might be TRBD2 (5 bases). The CDR3 has 14 amino acids. With 0 bases removed from V and 6 bases from J, the gap between germline ends came to 12 bases. Looked up from germline, CDR1 is LNHNV and CDR2 is YYDKDF (reference sequence). The CDR3 coding sequence is TGTGCCACCAGCAGAGATCGAGGGTCAGGCGAGCAGTACTTC. It yields the protein CATSRDRGSGEQYF.

This clone came up a few times. The chain joins TRBV4-3 to TRBJ2-5, with a weak D call TRBD1 (6 bases). The CDR3 is 16 residues long. Between the trimmed V and J ends, which lost 1 base and 4 bases, there was a span of 16 bases. CDR1 is LGHNA, CDR2 YSLEER, per germline. CDR3 loop: CASSQGTLPGAETQYF. CDR3 DNA sequence: TGCGCCAGCAGCCAAGGGACACTTCCAGGGGCAGAGACCCAGTACTTC.

The rearrangement joins TRBV6-2 or TRBV6-3 to TRBJ2-7; the D is unclear. The germline V gene has CDR1 MNHEY and CDR2 SVGEGT. Trimming removed 6 bases at V and 3 bases at J, with 12 bases between. This CDR3 spans 13 amino acids. The CDR3 here is CASSDLALYEQYF. The CDR3 nucleotides are TGTGCCAGCAGCGACTTGGCGCTCTACGAGCAGTACTTC.

The chain has TRBV28 and TRBJ2-7; D ambiguous. Per germline, CDR1 MDHEN and CDR2 SYDVKM. The CDR3 has 14 residues. V was shortened by 2 bases and J by 3 bases, with 11 bases between the two germline ends. In DNA, the CDR3 is TGTGCCAGCAGTTTAGGGTCCTCCATCTACGAGCAGTACTTC. This translates into CASSLGSSIYEQYF.

This clone was observed a few times. This chain connects TRBV5-1 to TRBJ1-6; possibly TRBD1 for D (5 bases). Per germline, CDR1 SGHRS and CDR2 YFSETQ. The V and J ends lost 4 bases and 7 bases respectively, with 15 bases between them. CDR3 length: 15 amino acids. The CDR3 protein is CASSPGGRPNSPLHF. The DNA of the CDR3 is TGCGCCAGCAGCCCCGGGGGACGACCGAATTCACCCCTCCACTTT.

The table lists this clone with a count of one. The chain uses TRBV24-1 and TRBJ2-7; D is unresolved. The CDR3 runs 12 residues. V dropped 4 bases and J dropped 5 bases, with 8 bases sitting between them. Looked up from germline, CDR1 is KGHDR and CDR2 is SFDVKD. For the CDR3, the DNA is TGTGCCACCAGTGAAGGGCCCCACGAGCAGTACTTC. This sequence encodes CATSEGPHEQYF.

V gene TRBV19 combines with J gene TRBJ1-1; D may be TRBD1 (5 bases). This CDR3 has 14 amino acids. CDR1 and CDR2 (germline): LNHDA, SQIVND (reference sequence). The germline V and J ends were trimmed by 3 bases and 0 bases, with 8 bases remaining between them. DNA of the CDR3: TGTGCCAGTAGTATGGGACCATTGAACACTGAAGCTTTCTTT. It encodes CASSMGPLNTEAFF.

Notes on this clone: Other nucleotide sequences from this sample produce the same CDR3. V is TRBV7-9 and J is TRBJ2-1; a weak D match, TRBD1 (5 bases). Germline V CDR1 and CDR2: SEHNR, FQNEAQ (reference sequence). The CDR3 runs 13 residues. V was shortened by 3 bases and J by 4 bases, with 7 bases between the two germline ends. The CDR3 loop reads CASSLGLYNEQFF. Written as DNA, the CDR3 is TGTGCCAGCAGCTTGGGGCTTTACAATGAGCAGTTCTTC.

This chain links TRBV27 with TRBJ2-5; D could derive from TRBD1 or TRBD2 (5 bases each). Between the trimmed V and J ends, which lost 5 bases and 1 base, there was a span of 8 bases. Germline V gives CDR1 MNHEY, CDR2 SMNVEV (reference sequence). CDR3 size: 13 residues. The CDR3 sequence: CASSLGAQETQYF. The CDR3 DNA sequence: TGTGCCAGCAGTCTCGGGGCCCAAGAGACCCAGTACTTC.

This chain uses TRBV6-4 with TRBJ2-1; 10 nucleotides align to TRBD1. CDR3 length: 16 amino acids. Germline trimming cut 2 bases from V and 5 bases from J; bases unmatched to any gene: 6. Germline CDR1 reads MRHNA; CDR2 reads SNTAGT. DNA for the CDR3: TGTGCCAGCAGTGACACCCCCGGGACAGGGGACAATGAGCAGTTCTTC. Translation: CASSDTPGTGDNEQFF.

The rearrangement links TRBV7-8 to TRBJ2-7; 9 bases align to TRBD1. The V gene end was trimmed by 5 bases and the J gene end by 4 bases; junction bases not matched to a gene: 9. CDR1 is SGHVS, CDR2 FQNEAQ, per germline. CDR3 length: 15 residues. CDR3 coding DNA: TGTGCCAGCAGCCGTGCCAGGACAGGGGTTTACGAGCAGTACTTC. It codes for CASSRARTGVYEQYF.

The chain is built from TRBV18 and TRBJ2-2, with 14 bases aligning to TRBD2. The germline gives CDR1 KGHSH, CDR2 LQKENI. This CDR3 comprises 19 residues. V trimming: 4 bases; J trimming: 0 bases; junction bases outside the gene matches: 7. The CDR3 DNA reads as TGTGCCAGCTCACTAGCCGGGACTAGCGGGAGAGCGAACACCGGGGAGCTGTTTTTT. The encoded protein is CASSLAGTSGRANTGELFF.

This clone was seen a single time. The chain combines TRBV5-1 with TRBJ2-7, with D perhaps matching TRBD2 (6 bases). V lost 0 bases to trimming and J lost 0 bases, with 16 bases between them. The CDR3 has 17 amino acids. In germline, CDR1 is SGHRS, CDR2 YFSETQ. The chain's CDR3 is CASSLVSGRIPSYEQYF. As DNA, the CDR3 is TGCGCCAGCAGCTTGGTTAGCGGCCGAATCCCCTCCTACGAGCAGTACTTC.

The rearrangement uses TRBV14 and TRBJ2-3; 7 positions match TRBD2. Germline CDR1 and CDR2: SGHDN and FVKESK. This CDR3 region has 16 residues. V shed 3 bases and J 0 bases; nucleotides not matched to a gene: 6. The CDR3 sequence is CASSQSTSRSTDTQYF. Here the CDR3 DNA reads TGTGCCAGCAGCCAGTCGACTAGCAGAAGCACAGATACGCAGTATTTT.